One T cell receptor (beta chain) is described in this entry. The antigen remains undetermined. The sample belongs to a study of cytomegalovirus exposure and HLA in healthy donors. General observations from the study: Later on, analysis showed that most CMV-associated TCR beta chains appeared to be HLA-restricted. TCR beta chains numbering 164 were designated cytomegalovirus-associated.

There are 14 residues in the CDR3. V gave up 6 bases and J gave up 2 bases; unmatched junction bases: 6. Germline assignment: CDR1 SNHLY and CDR2 FYNNEI. PCR was performed using 60 Vbeta and 13 Jbeta primers. The assay was immunoSEQ multiplex PCR, and TCRdb's table has in-frame clones only and misses some. The table has about 190,000 clones, over 75% seen once. Sequencing was carried out using PBMCs. This receptor was identified in a man aged 50 to 60 in good health and CMV-seronegative. The genes are TRBV2 and TRBJ1-1; TRBD1 matches at 7 bases. For the CDR3, the DNA is TGTGCCAGCAGATTGACAGGGAGTAACACTGAAGCTTTCTTT. It specifies CASRLTGSNTEAFF.